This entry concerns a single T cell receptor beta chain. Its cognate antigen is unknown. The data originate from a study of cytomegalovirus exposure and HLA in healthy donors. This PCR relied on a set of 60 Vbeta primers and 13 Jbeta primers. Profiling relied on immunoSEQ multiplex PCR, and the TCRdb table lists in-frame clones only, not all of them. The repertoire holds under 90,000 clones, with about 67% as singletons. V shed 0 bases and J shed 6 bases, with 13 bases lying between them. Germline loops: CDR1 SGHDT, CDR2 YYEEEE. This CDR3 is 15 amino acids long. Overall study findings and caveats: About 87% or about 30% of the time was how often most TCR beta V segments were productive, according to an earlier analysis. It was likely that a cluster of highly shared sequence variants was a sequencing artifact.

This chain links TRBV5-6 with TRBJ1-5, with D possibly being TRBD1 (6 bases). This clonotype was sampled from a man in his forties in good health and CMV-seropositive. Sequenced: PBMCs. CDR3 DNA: TGTGCCAGCAGCTTGGCGGGGGGACATGGTCAGCCCCAGCATTTT. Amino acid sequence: CASSLAGGHGQPQHF.